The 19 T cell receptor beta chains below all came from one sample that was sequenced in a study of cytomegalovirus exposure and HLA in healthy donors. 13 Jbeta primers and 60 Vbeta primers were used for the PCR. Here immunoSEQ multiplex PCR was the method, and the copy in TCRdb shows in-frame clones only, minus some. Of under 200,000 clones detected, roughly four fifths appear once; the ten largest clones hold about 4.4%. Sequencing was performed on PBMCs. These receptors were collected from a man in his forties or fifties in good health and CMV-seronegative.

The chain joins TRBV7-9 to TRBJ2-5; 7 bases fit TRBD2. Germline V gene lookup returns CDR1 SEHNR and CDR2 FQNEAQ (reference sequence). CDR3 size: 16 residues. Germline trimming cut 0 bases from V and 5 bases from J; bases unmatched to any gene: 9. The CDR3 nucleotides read TGTGCCAGCAGCTTAGCGGTGCGACTAGCTACGGAGACCCAGTACTTC. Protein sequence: CASSLAVRLATETQYF.

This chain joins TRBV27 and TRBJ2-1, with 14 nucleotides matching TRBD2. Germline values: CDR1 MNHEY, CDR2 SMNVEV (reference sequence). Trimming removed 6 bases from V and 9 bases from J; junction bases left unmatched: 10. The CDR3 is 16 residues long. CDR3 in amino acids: CASRPQTSGGGGEQFF. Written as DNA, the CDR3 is TGTGCCAGCAGACCGCAGACTAGCGGGGGGGGCGGTGAGCAGTTCTTC.

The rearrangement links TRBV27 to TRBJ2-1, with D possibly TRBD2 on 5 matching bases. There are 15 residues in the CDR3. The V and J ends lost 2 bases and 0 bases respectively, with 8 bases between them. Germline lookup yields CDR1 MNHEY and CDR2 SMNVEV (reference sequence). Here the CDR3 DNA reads TGTGCCAGCAGTTTAAGGACTTTCTCCTACAATGAGCAGTTCTTC. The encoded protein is CASSLRTFSYNEQFF.

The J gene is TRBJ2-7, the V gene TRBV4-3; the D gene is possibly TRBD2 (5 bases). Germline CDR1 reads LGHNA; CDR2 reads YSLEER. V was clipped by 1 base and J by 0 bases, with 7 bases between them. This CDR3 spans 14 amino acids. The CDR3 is CASSQGLASYEQYF. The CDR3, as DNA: TGCGCCAGCAGCCAAGGTCTAGCCTCCTACGAGCAGTACTTC.

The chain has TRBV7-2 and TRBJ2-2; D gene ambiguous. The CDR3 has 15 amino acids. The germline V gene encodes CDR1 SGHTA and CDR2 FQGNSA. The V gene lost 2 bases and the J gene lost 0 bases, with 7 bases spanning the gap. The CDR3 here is CASSLSQTNTGELFF. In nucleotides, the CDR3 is TGTGCCAGCAGCTTATCCCAAACGAACACCGGGGAGCTGTTTTTT.

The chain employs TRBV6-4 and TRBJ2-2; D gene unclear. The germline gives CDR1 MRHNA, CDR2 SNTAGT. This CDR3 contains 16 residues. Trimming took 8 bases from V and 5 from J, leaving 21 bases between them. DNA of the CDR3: TGTGCCAGCCCGGTGATAGCCGACGAAGAGACCGGGGAGCTGTTTTTT. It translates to CASPVIADEETGELFF.

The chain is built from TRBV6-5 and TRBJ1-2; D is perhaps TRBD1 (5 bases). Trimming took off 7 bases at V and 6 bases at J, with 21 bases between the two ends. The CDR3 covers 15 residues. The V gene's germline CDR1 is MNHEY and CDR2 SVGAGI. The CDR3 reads CASTRFGGAGNGYTF. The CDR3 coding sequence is TGTGCCAGCACCAGATTTGGAGGGGCGGGGAATGGCTACACCTTC.

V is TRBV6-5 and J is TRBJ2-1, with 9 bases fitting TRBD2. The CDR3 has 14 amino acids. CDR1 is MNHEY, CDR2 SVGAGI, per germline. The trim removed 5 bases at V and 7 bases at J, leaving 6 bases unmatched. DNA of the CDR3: TGTGCCAGCAGTGAATTAGCGGGGGAGAATGAGCAGTTCTTC. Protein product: CASSELAGENEQFF.

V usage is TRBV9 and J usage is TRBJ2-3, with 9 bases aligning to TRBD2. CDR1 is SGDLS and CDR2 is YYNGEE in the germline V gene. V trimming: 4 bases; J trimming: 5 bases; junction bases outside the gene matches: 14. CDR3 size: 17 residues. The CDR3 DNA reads TGTGCCAGCAGCCCACGCCTCCGGACTAGCGCAGGAGATACGCAGTATTTT. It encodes CASSPRLRTSAGDTQYF.

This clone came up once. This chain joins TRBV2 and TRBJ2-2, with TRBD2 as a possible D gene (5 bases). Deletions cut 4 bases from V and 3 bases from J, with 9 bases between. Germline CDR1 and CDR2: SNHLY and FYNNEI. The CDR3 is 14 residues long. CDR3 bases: TGTGCCAGCAGTGTTCTAGCAGACACCGGGGAGCTGTTTTTT. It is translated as CASSVLADTGELFF. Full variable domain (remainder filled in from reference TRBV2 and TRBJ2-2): EPEVTQTPSHQVTQMGQEVILRCVPISNHLYFYWYRQILGQKVEFLVSFYNNEISEKSEIFDDQFSVERPDGSNFTLKIRSTKLEDSAMYFCASSVLADTGELFFGEGSRLTVL.

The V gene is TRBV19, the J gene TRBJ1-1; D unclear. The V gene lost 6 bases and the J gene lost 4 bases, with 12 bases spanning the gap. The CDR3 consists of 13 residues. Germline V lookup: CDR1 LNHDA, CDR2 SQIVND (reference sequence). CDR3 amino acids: CASRSATGTEAFF. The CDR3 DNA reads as TGTGCCAGTAGGTCAGCCACGGGCACTGAAGCTTTCTTT. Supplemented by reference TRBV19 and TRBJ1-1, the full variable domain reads DGGITQSPKYLFRKEGQNVTLSCEQNLNHDAMYWYRQDPGQGLRLIYYSQIVNDFQKGDIAEGYSVSREKKESFPLTVTSAQKNPTAFYLCASRSATGTEAFFGQGTRLTVV.

The CDR3 here is CASTAGGASTNEKLFF. CDR3 nucleotide sequence: TGTGCCAGCACGGCAGGGGGCGCATCGACTAATGAAAAACTGTTTTTT. The gene calls are TRBV4-2 and TRBJ1-4, with 8 bases that match TRBD1. Germline V gene sequence: CDR1 LGHNA, CDR2 YNFKEQ. With V trimmed by 7 bases and J by 2 bases, 9 bases remained unmatched. The CDR3 length is 16 residues.

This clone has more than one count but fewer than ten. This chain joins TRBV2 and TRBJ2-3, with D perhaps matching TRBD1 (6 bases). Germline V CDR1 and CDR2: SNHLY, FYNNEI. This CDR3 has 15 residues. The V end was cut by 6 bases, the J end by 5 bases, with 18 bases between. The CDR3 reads CASSLTTGLGDTQYF. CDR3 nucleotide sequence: TGTGCCAGCAGCCTCACCACAGGGTTAGGAGATACGCAGTATTTT.

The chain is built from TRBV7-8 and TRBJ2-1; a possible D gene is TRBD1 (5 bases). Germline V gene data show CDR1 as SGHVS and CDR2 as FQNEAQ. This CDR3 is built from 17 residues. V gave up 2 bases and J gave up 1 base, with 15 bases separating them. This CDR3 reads CASSLIRGSGSYNEQFF. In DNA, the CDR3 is TGTGCCAGCAGCTTAATTAGGGGATCCGGGTCCTACAATGAGCAGTTCTTC.

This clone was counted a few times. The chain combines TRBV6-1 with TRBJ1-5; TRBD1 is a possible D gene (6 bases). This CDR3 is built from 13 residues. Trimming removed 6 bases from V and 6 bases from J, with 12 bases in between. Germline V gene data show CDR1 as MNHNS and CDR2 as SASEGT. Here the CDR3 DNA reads TGTGCCAGCAGGACACAGGGAACTCAGCCCCAGCATTTT. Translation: CASRTQGTQPQHF.

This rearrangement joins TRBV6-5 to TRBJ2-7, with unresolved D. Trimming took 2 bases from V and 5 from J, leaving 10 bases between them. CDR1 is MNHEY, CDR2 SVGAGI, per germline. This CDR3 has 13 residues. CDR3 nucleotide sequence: TGTGCCAGCAGTTACACTCGGTCGCACGAGCAGTACTTC. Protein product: CASSYTRSHEQYF.

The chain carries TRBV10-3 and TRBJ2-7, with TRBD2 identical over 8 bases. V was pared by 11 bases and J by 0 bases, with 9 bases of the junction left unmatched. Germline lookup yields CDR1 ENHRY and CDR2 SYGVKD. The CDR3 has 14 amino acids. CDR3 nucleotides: TGTGCCTCCTGTGTAGCGGGGACCTCCTACGAGCAGTACTTC. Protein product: CASCVAGTSYEQYF.

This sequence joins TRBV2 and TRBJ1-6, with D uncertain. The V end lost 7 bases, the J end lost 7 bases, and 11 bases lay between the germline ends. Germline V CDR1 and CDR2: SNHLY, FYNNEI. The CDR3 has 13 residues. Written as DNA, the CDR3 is TGTGCCAGCACGGCAGGCCCGAATTCACCCCTCCACTTT. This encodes CASTAGPNSPLHF.

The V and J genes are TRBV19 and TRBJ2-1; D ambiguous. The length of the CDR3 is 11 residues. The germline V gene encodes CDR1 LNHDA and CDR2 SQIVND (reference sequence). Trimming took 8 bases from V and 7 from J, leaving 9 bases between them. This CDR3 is CASSTRNEQFF. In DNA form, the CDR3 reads TGTGCCAGTTCTACCCGAAATGAGCAGTTCTTC.